The entry that follows covers one TCR beta chain sequence. Its target is not known. This sample is part of a study of graft-versus-host responses after intestinal transplantation. From germline, CDR1 is SGDLS and CDR2 YYNGEE. V was cut by 0 bases and J by 2 bases, with 7 bases left in between. The CDR3 totals 14 residues. Sequenced by immunoSEQ multiplex PCR; TCRdb stores in-frame clones only, minus some. Of some 100,000 clones listed, about 93% are singletons. The starting material was unstimulated CD8+ T cells sorted from spleen or lymph node cells, obtained before transplant. V usage is TRBV9 and J usage is TRBJ2-3, with no clear D. The source is a human donor who was the organ donor for an intestinal transplant. Here the CDR3 DNA reads TGTGCCAGCAGCGTAGACGACTTCACAGATACGCAGTATTTT. This sequence encodes CASSVDDFTDTQYF.